This TCR beta chain was captured in a study of blood T cell repertoires in COVID-19. For the study at large: The United States, Italy and Spain supplied acute and convalescent COVID-19 samples. The cDNA or gDNA used as material had been derived from T cells, B-cell-depleted T cells, or PBMCs.

In the original analysis: Using reference gene primer amplification, nucleated cell counts were estimated. Here immunoSEQ multiplex PCR was the method, and the copy in TCRdb shows in-frame clones only, minus some. The D gene and trimming were derived from the DNA, and the V and J assignments and clone size from that table. The sample has about 31,000 clones, more than 80% seen once. CDR1 is SGHRS, CDR2 YFSETQ, per germline. With 0 bases clipped from V and 2 bases from J, the junction kept 8 bases outside the gene matches. CDR3 size: 17 residues. J is TRBJ2-7 and V is TRBV5-1; 10 bases are shared with TRBD1. Material: peripheral blood. The TCR sequence derives from a woman aged 40 to 50 with active or convalescent COVID-19. CDR3 loop: CASSLGLGQGNPYEQYF. In DNA, the CDR3 is TGCGCCAGCAGCTTGGGACTGGGACAGGGGAATCCCTACGAGCAGTACTTC.